Below, 10 T cell receptor beta chains from the same sample are listed, as sequenced in a study of patients and donors after allogeneic stem cell transplantation. Via MiXCR, TCRdb re-called the RT-PCR reads, giving one row per CDR3 protein. This table has approximately 250,000 distinct CDR3 sequences, 12% to 15% appearing once. Sequenced input: blood, either unsorted or a sorted T cell fraction (not recorded which). The receptor set was obtained from a human donor who was either an allogeneic HSCT recipient or a stem cell or donor lymphocyte infusion donor (not recorded which). It is not recorded whose cells these are; they may come from a transplant donor.

This clonotype came up many times. The chain carries TRBV7-2 and TRBJ2-3; 8 nucleotides align to TRBD1. V lost 6 bases and J lost 4; bases outside the gene matches: 6. Germline CDR1 reads SGHTA; CDR2 reads FQGNSA. The CDR3 is 14 amino acids. CDR3 in amino acids: CASRPTGGADTQYF. The CDR3 DNA sequence: TGTGCCAGCAGACCAACAGGGGGTGCAGATACGCAGTATTTT. The full variable domain, rest sourced from reference TRBV7-2 and TRBJ2-3, is GAGVSQSPSNKVTEKGKDVELRCDPISGHTALYWYRQSLGQGLEFLIYFQGNSAPDKSGLPSDRFSAERTGGSVSTLTIQRTQQEDSAVYLCASRPTGGADTQYFGPGTRLTVL.

This clonotype was recorded a few times. V usage is TRBV18 and J usage is TRBJ2-3; 11 bases agree with TRBD2. Trimming cost V 3 bases and J 2 bases; bases outside gene matches: 4. Germline V gene lookup returns CDR1 KGHSH and CDR2 LQKENI. CDR3 size: 16 residues. The CDR3: CASSPGTSGYTDTQYF. CDR3 nucleotide sequence: TGTGCCAGCTCACCCGGGACTAGCGGATACACAGATACGCAGTATTTT.

This clonotype occurred many times. The genes are TRBV6-2 or TRBV6-3 and TRBJ2-1, with D maybe TRBD2 (5 bases). Germline CDR1 is MNHEY and CDR2 is SVGEGT. V lost 1 base and J 9 bases, leaving 13 bases between the germline ends. The CDR3 covers 14 residues. The DNA for the CDR3 is TGTGCCAGCAGTTACTATTCGGGCCGGGGTGAGCAGTTCTTC. It translates to CASSYYSGRGEQFF.

This clonotype was seen only a few times. CDR3 coding DNA: TGCAGTGCTAGAGATCTCACCGGTTATATATTTGGCGAGCAGTACTTC. Translating gives CSARDLTGYIFGEQYF. V is TRBV20-1 and J is TRBJ2-7; no definite D call. V was clipped by 0 bases and J by 6 bases, with 21 bases between them. The CDR3 consists of 16 residues. The V gene's germline CDR1 is DFQATT and CDR2 SNEGSKA (reference sequence).

V is TRBV25-1 and J is TRBJ1-4; D remains ambiguous. The germline CDR1 and CDR2 sequences are MGHDK and SYGVNS. The CDR3 sequence is 15 residues long. The germline V and J ends were trimmed by 4 bases and 0 bases, with 9 bases remaining between them. The CDR3 protein is CASSATWTTNEKLFF. DNA of the CDR3: TGTGCCAGCAGTGCCACTTGGACAACTAATGAAAAACTGTTTTTT. The variable domain in full, with the rest retrieved from reference TRBV25-1 and TRBJ1-4, is EADIYQTPRYLVIGTGKKITLECSQTMGHDKMYWYQQDPGMELHLIHYSYGVNSTEKGDLSSESTVSRIRTEHFPLTLESARPSHTSQYLCASSATWTTNEKLFFGSGTQLSVL.

This clonotype was recorded many times. This rearrangement joins TRBV18 to TRBJ1-5, with D possibly matching TRBD1 (6 bases). Looked up from germline, CDR1 is KGHSH and CDR2 is LQKENI. This CDR3 has 16 amino acids. V lost 2 bases, J lost 5 bases, and 16 bases lay in between. CDR3 region: CASSPKGGTGHQPQHF. DNA of the CDR3: TGTGCCAGCTCACCAAAGGGGGGTACAGGGCATCAGCCCCAGCATTTT.

The rearrangement joins TRBV12-3 or TRBV12-4 to TRBJ2-3; the D gene is possibly TRBD2 (5 bases). This CDR3 has 17 amino acids. With 3 bases removed from V and 1 base from J, the gap between germline ends came to 17 bases. This CDR3 is CASSFSKAAVGTDTQYF. DNA for the CDR3: TGTGCCAGCAGTTTTTCCAAAGCGGCAGTTGGCACAGATACGCAGTATTTT.

This clonotype was seen more than once but under ten times. The chain links TRBV5-6 to TRBJ2-6; tentatively, D is TRBD2 (6 bases). This CDR3 has 19 residues. Germline V gene lookup returns CDR1 SGHDT and CDR2 YYEEEE. Deletions cut 4 bases from V and 4 bases from J, with 24 bases between. This CDR3 reads CASSPKTGTEVVGANVLTF. The CDR3, as DNA: TGTGCCAGCAGCCCAAAGACCGGGACTGAAGTGGTCGGGGCCAACGTCCTGACTTTC.

This clonotype was observed at least ten times. The genes are TRBV10-3 and TRBJ2-1; 8 bases are a match to TRBD1. The CDR3 has 13 residues. V gave up 7 bases and J gave up 7 bases; unmatched junction bases: 6. Germline V gene sequence: CDR1 ENHRY, CDR2 SYGVKD. The CDR3 reads CAITRTGLNEQFF. In nucleotides, the CDR3 is TGTGCCATCACCAGGACAGGGTTGAATGAGCAGTTCTTC.

This clonotype was seen only a few times. The rearrangement joins TRBV6-1 to TRBJ2-2, with D unclear. Trimming removed 6 bases at V and 0 bases at J, with 11 bases between. The CDR3 runs 15 residues. The germline V gene has CDR1 MNHNS and CDR2 SASEGT. CDR3 region: CASRPPGSNTGELFF. CDR3 in DNA: TGTGCCAGCAGACCCCCTGGATCGAACACCGGGGAGCTGTTTTTT.